A single T cell receptor beta chain is shown here with its context. V was trimmed by 5 bases and J by 1 base, leaving 12 bases between them. The CDR3 totals 15 residues. Germline CDR1 and CDR2: MDHEN and SYDVKM. Assay: immunoSEQ multiplex PCR; the TCRdb copy retains only in-frame clones and omits some. The sample lists some 2,500,000 clones; roughly 93% were seen once. The source of the sample is a study of shared clonotypes between healthy human individuals. The specimen sequenced was naive CD4+ T cells from PBMCs. Noted subset: CD45RA+ positively selected. The rearrangement joins TRBV28 to TRBJ2-1, with D possibly being TRBD2 (5 bases). This clonotype originated in a man between 18 and 35 years old in good health. Some clones in this sample may be carry-over from other donors' samples. CDR3: CASSLVSASYNEQFF. CDR3 nucleotide sequence: TGTGCCAGCAGTCTCGTTAGCGCATCCTACAATGAGCAGTTCTTC. Variable domain in full (rest from reference TRBV28 and TRBJ2-1): DVKVTQSSRYLVKRTGEKVFLECVQDMDHENMFWYRQDPGLGLRLIYFSYDVKMKEKGDIPEGYSVSREKKERFSLILESASTNQTSMYLCASSLVSASYNEQFFGPGTRLTVL.